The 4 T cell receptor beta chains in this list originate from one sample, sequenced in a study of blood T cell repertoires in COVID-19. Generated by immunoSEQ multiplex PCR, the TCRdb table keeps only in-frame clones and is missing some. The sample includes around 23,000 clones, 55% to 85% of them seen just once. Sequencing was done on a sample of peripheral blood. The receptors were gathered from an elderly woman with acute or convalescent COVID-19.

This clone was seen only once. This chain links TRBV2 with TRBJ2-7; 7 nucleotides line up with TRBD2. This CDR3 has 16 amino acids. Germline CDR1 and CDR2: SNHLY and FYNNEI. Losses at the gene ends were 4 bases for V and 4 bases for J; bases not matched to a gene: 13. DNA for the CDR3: TGTGCCAGCAGTGGTCAAGGCGGGAGTACCCTATACGAGCAGTACTTC. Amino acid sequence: CASSGQGGSTLYEQYF.

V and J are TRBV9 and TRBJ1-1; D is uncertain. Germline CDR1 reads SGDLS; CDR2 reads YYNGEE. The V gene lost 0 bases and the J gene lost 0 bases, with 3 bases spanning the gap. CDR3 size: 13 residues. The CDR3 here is CASSVALNTEAFF. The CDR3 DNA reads TGTGCCAGCAGCGTAGCCTTGAACACTGAAGCTTTCTTT. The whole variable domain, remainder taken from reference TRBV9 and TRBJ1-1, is DSGVTQTPKHLITATGQRVTLRCSPRSGDLSVYWYQQSLDQGLQFLIQYYNGEERAKGNILERFSAQQFPDLHSELNLSSLELGDSALYFCASSVALNTEAFFGQGTRLTVV.

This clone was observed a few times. The DNA of the CDR3 is TGTGCCAGCAGTGAGCGTGGAAACACCATATATTTT. The encoded protein is CASSERGNTIYF. V usage is TRBV2 and J usage is TRBJ1-3; no clear D. Germline V gene data show CDR1 as SNHLY and CDR2 as FYNNEI. This CDR3 is 12 amino acids long. Deletions cut 3 bases from V and 3 bases from J, with 3 bases between. The whole variable domain, remainder taken from reference TRBV2 and TRBJ1-3, is EPEVTQTPSHQVTQMGQEVILRCVPISNHLYFYWYRQILGQKVEFLVSFYNNEISEKSEIFDDQFSVERPDGSNFTLKIRSTKLEDSAMYFCASSERGNTIYFGEGSWLTVV.

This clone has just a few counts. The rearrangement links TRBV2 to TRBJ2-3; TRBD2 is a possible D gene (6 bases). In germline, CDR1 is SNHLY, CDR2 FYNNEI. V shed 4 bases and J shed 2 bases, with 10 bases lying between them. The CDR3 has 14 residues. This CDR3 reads CASSAGLDTDTQYF. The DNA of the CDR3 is TGTGCCAGCAGTGCGGGACTCGACACAGATACGCAGTATTTT. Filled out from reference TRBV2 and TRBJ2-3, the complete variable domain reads EPEVTQTPSHQVTQMGQEVILRCVPISNHLYFYWYRQILGQKVEFLVSFYNNEISEKSEIFDDQFSVERPDGSNFTLKIRSTKLEDSAMYFCASSAGLDTDTQYFGPGTRLTVL.